This T cell receptor (beta chain) stems from a study of CD8 T cells in ankylosing spondylitis. The study's findings and limits: A TCR beta motif made of about eight highly homologous variants seemed typical of ankylosing spondylitis blood.

For TCR beta, libraries came from quantitative 5'-RACE with molecular barcodes. One entry per CDR3 protein results from TCRdb running MiXCR on the 5' RACE reads. The sample carries some 800,000 distinct CDR3 sequences, approximately 10% recorded once. From germline, CDR1 is SGHKS and CDR2 YYEKEE (reference sequence). The CDR3 runs 14 residues. Trimming left V 5 bases short and J 0 bases short, with 11 bases between. This clonotype was found many times. Its antigen remains unidentified. The chain has TRBV5-5 and TRBJ1-1; no clear D. Sequencing was carried out using blood, either unsorted or a sorted T cell fraction (not recorded which). The TCR comes from a male donor with ankylosing spondylitis. CDR3 in amino acids: CASRWSYLNTEAFF. For the CDR3, the DNA is TGTGCCAGCAGGTGGTCCTACTTGAACACTGAAGCTTTCTTT.